Shown below are 12 T cell receptor beta chains from a single sample sequenced in a study of cytomegalovirus exposure and HLA in healthy donors. The PCR employed 60 Vbeta primers together with 13 Jbeta primers. Assay: immunoSEQ multiplex PCR; the TCRdb copy retains only in-frame clones and omits some. The sample has 50,000 or so clones, 65% to 80% seen once. Sequencing used PBMCs. The source of these receptors is a female donor in good health and CMV-seronegative.

On this clone itself: Other DNA sequences within the sample encode an identical CDR3. This chain connects TRBV4-2 to TRBJ2-7; the match to TRBD1 covers 7 bases. V was pared by 1 base and J by 3 bases, with 3 bases of the junction left unmatched. Germline V gene sequence: CDR1 LGHNA, CDR2 YNFKEQ. The CDR3 spans 14 residues. CDR3 sequence reads: CASSQGQGDYEQYF. The CDR3 coding sequence is TGTGCCAGCAGCCAAGGGCAGGGGGACTACGAGCAGTACTTC.

This sequence joins TRBV7-2 and TRBJ2-7; 11 bases line up with TRBD2. With V trimmed by 2 bases and J by 7 bases, 10 bases remained unmatched. From germline, CDR1 is SGHTA and CDR2 FQGNSA. The CDR3 runs to 16 residues. The CDR3 spells CASSLSPSGRLGEQYF. CDR3 sequence (DNA): TGTGCCAGCAGCTTATCCCCTAGCGGGAGGTTGGGGGAGCAGTACTTC.

This chain links TRBV11-3 with TRBJ2-7; 8 bases map to TRBD2. The ends lost 5 bases at V and 6 bases at J; junction bases unmatched: 6. Germline-derived CDR1 and CDR2 are SGHNT and YENEEA. This CDR3 spans 13 amino acids. The CDR3 is CASSPGLAGEQYF. The CDR3 DNA is TGTGCCAGCAGCCCCGGACTAGCTGGCGAGCAGTACTTC.

V is TRBV7-3 and J is TRBJ2-1, with D possibly being TRBD2 (5 bases). CDR3 length equals 13 residues. Germline V gene lookup returns CDR1 SGHTA and CDR2 FQGTGA. V gave up 5 bases and J gave up 7 bases, with 12 bases separating them. The CDR3 here is CASSASRGNEQFF. The CDR3 DNA sequence: TGTGCCAGCAGCGCTTCACGCGGGAATGAGCAGTTCTTC.

The chain employs TRBV28 and TRBJ1-5; TRBD1 agrees at 8 bases. V shed 3 bases, J shed 2 bases, and the junction held 12 bases outside the gene matches. Per the germline V gene, CDR1 is MDHEN and CDR2 is SYDVKM. The CDR3 has 18 amino acids. The CDR3 spells CASSLVGTGLRGNQPQHF. CDR3 sequence (DNA): TGTGCCAGCAGTTTGGTCGGGACAGGTCTGAGGGGCAATCAGCCCCAGCATTTT. The whole variable domain, filled in from reference TRBV28 and TRBJ1-5, reads DVKVTQSSRYLVKRTGEKVFLECVQDMDHENMFWYRQDPGLGLRLIYFSYDVKMKEKGDIPEGYSVSREKKERFSLILESASTNQTSMYLCASSLVGTGLRGNQPQHFGDGTRLSIL.

The CDR3 DNA follows: TGTGCCAGCAGCGTGGGCAGTTCAAGGGAAAAACTGTTTTTT. It translates to CASSVGSSREKLFF. V and J are TRBV9 and TRBJ1-4; D remains ambiguous. From germline, CDR1 is SGDLS and CDR2 YYNGEE. The germline V and J ends were trimmed by 2 bases and 8 bases, with 13 bases remaining between them. The CDR3 spans 14 residues.

CDR3 nucleotides: TGTGCCAGCAGCTTAACTTTGGTGGATACGCAGTATTTT. Its translation is CASSLTLVDTQYF. This chain connects TRBV7-2 to TRBJ2-3, with D uncertain. CDR1 SGHTA and CDR2 FQGNSA come from the germline V gene. The V and J ends lost 2 bases and 6 bases respectively, with 9 bases between them. The CDR3 runs to 13 residues.

This sequence joins TRBV19 and TRBJ1-1, with 7 positions matching TRBD1. V was pared by 6 bases and J by 0 bases, with 4 bases of the junction left unmatched. CDR3 length: 14 residues. Germline values: CDR1 LNHDA, CDR2 SQIVND (reference sequence). The CDR3 DNA reads as TGTGCCAGTAGCCTCAGGGGGTTGAACACTGAAGCTTTCTTT. As protein: CASSLRGLNTEAFF.

The rearrangement uses TRBV19 and TRBJ2-1; 8 bases map to TRBD1. Germline loops: CDR1 LNHDA, CDR2 SQIVND (reference sequence). J gave up 4 bases and V 4 bases, and 27 bases lay outside the gene matches. This CDR3 has 22 amino acids. CDR3 amino acids: CASSNAPGQATPGNLRYNEQFF. In DNA, the CDR3 is TGTGCCAGTAGTAACGCCCCGGGACAGGCGACACCGGGGAACCTCCGTTACAATGAGCAGTTCTTC.

This clone occurred a few times. This sequence joins TRBV13 and TRBJ2-1; TRBD2 aligns across 12 bases. From germline, CDR1 is PRHDT and CDR2 FYEKMQ (reference sequence). Losses at the gene ends were 0 bases for V and 0 bases for J; bases not matched to a gene: 9. This CDR3 has 20 residues. CDR3 region: CASSLGGLAGGHSSYNEQFF. The CDR3 DNA sequence: TGTGCCAGCAGCTTAGGCGGGCTAGCGGGGGGGCATTCCTCCTACAATGAGCAGTTCTTC.

The chain links TRBV7-9 to TRBJ2-7, with 8 bases aligning to TRBD1. The ends lost 1 base at V and 1 base at J; junction bases unmatched: 6. Per germline, CDR1 SEHNR and CDR2 FQNEAQ (reference sequence). This CDR3 has 16 residues. CDR3 bases: TGTGCCAGCAGCTTAGGTGCAGGGGGCTCTTCCTACGAGCAGTACTTC. Its protein is CASSLGAGGSSYEQYF.

The V gene is TRBV7-8, the J gene TRBJ1-6; D perhaps matches TRBD1 (6 bases). Trimming stripped 2 bases from V and 7 bases from J, with 9 bases between. The CDR3 is made up of 14 amino acids. Per the germline V gene, CDR1 is SGHVS and CDR2 is FQNEAQ. The CDR3 region is CASSLSTGNSPLHF. The CDR3 DNA follows: TGTGCCAGCAGCTTATCAACAGGGAATTCACCCCTCCACTTT. Together with reference TRBV7-8 and TRBJ1-6, the CDR3 gives the full variable domain: GAGVSQSPRYKVAKRGQDVALRCDPISGHVSLFWYQQALGQGPEFLTYFQNEAQLDKSGLPSDRFFAERPEGSVSTLKIQRTQQEDSAVYLCASSLSTGNSPLHFGNGTRLTVT.